The 11 T cell receptor beta chains in this list originate from one sample, sequenced in a study of PD-L1 blockade in urothelial cancer. TCRdb's copy holds only in-frame clones and misses some; the assay was immunoSEQ multiplex PCR. Of more than 75,000 clones listed, 90% to 95% are singletons. This sample comprised PBMCs, obtained around atezolizumab (anti-PD-L1) treatment. The receptors were gathered from a man aged 55 to 70 with urothelial cancer.

The count of this clone is one. This chain uses TRBV9 with TRBJ2-7, with TRBD1 as a possible D gene (8 bases). The CDR3 has 15 residues. The V end was cut by 4 bases, the J end by 2 bases, with 16 bases between. Germline loops: CDR1 SGDLS, CDR2 YYNGEE. The CDR3 spells CASSPQRGQAYEQYF. DNA of the CDR3: TGTGCCAGCAGCCCCCAGCGGGGACAGGCCTACGAGCAGTACTTC.

The rearrangement joins TRBV6-5 to TRBJ2-7, with TRBD1 matching 7 bases. V was pared by 6 bases and J by 0 bases, with 2 bases of the junction left unmatched. The CDR3 is 13 amino acids. The V gene's germline CDR1 is MNHEY and CDR2 SVGAGI. CDR3 region: CASRQGVSYEQYF. CDR3 coding DNA: TGTGCCAGCAGGCAGGGGGTCTCCTACGAGCAGTACTTC.

The V call is TRBV9, the J call TRBJ2-6, with a tentative D call TRBD2 (5 bases). The CDR3 spans 17 residues. With 0 bases removed from V and 0 bases from J, the gap between germline ends came to 10 bases. The germline V gene has CDR1 SGDLS and CDR2 YYNGEE. The DNA for the CDR3 is TGTGCCAGCAGCGTAGGGTGGACTGGCTCTGGGGCCAACGTCCTGACTTTC. It translates to CASSVGWTGSGANVLTF.

The chain has TRBV10-3 and TRBJ1-1; perhaps TRBD1 as D (5 bases). From germline, CDR1 is ENHRY and CDR2 SYGVKD. The CDR3 has 14 amino acids. The ends were cut back, 2 bases at V and 1 base at J, with 8 bases in the middle. The CDR3 DNA follows: TGTGCCATCAGTGAGATTCAGGGGAACACTGAAGCTTTCTTT. Translated, it gives CAISEIQGNTEAFF.

V usage is TRBV5-4 and J usage is TRBJ2-4, with 7 bases fitting TRBD1. The CDR3 has 14 residues. The V gene's germline CDR1 is SGHNT and CDR2 YYREEE (reference sequence). V lost 4 bases and J lost 5; bases outside the gene matches: 6. The CDR3 reads CASSDGQVQNIQYF. For the CDR3, the DNA is TGTGCCAGCAGCGACGGACAGGTCCAAAACATTCAGTACTTC.

This chain uses TRBV7-2 with TRBJ2-5; tentatively, D is TRBD2 (6 bases). Germline values: CDR1 SGHTA, CDR2 FQGNSA. The CDR3 spans 13 residues. V was clipped by 4 bases and J by 5 bases, with 11 bases between them. The CDR3 region has the DNA TGTGCCAGCAGCTCCGTGGCGGGGGAGACCCAGTACTTC. Translating it yields CASSSVAGETQYF. The full variable domain, its missing parts supplied by reference TRBV7-2 and TRBJ2-5, is GAGVSQSPSNKVTEKGKDVELRCDPISGHTALYWYRQSLGQGLEFLIYFQGNSAPDKSGLPSDRFSAERTGGSVSTLTIQRTQQEDSAVYLCASSSVAGETQYFGPGTRLLVL.

The gene calls are TRBV18 and TRBJ2-1, with D tentatively TRBD1 (6 bases). Germline CDR1 is KGHSH and CDR2 is LQKENI. Trimming took off 5 bases at V and 2 bases at J, with 13 bases between the two ends. This CDR3 has 15 amino acids. The CDR3 protein is CASSERTEPYNEQFF. Here the CDR3 DNA reads TGTGCCAGCTCAGAAAGGACAGAGCCCTACAATGAGCAGTTCTTC.

V usage is TRBV4-3 and J usage is TRBJ2-3; D remains ambiguous. With 0 bases removed from V and 1 base from J, the gap between germline ends came to 8 bases. Germline V lookup: CDR1 LGHNA, CDR2 YSLEER. The CDR3 is 15 amino acids. The chain's CDR3 is CASSQDSRGTDTQYF. The CDR3 bases are TGCGCCAGCAGCCAAGATAGTCGGGGCACAGATACGCAGTATTTT.

CDR3 bases: TGCGCCAGCAGAAGGAACGGGGATGAAAAACTGTTTTTT. Protein: CASRRNGDEKLFF. V gene TRBV5-1 combines with J gene TRBJ1-4, with D uncertain. CDR1 is SGHRS, CDR2 YFSETQ, per germline. The CDR3 covers 13 residues. Trimming pared 5 bases from V and 6 bases from J, leaving 11 bases between. Together with reference TRBV5-1 and TRBJ1-4, the CDR3 gives the full variable domain: KAGVTQTPRYLIKTRGQQVTLSCSPISGHRSVSWYQQTPGQGLQFLFEYFSETQRNKGNFPGRFSGRQFSNSRSEMNVSTLELGDSALYLCASRRNGDEKLFFGSGTQLSVL.

CDR3 loop: CASSVAVLADSSGNTIYF. The CDR3 coding sequence is TGTGCCAGCAGCGTAGCTGTTTTGGCCGACAGCTCTGGAAACACCATATATTTT. This chain links TRBV9 with TRBJ1-3; D might be TRBD1 (5 bases). Deletions cut 0 bases from V and 0 bases from J, with 16 bases between. CDR1 is SGDLS and CDR2 is YYNGEE in the germline V gene. There are 18 residues in the CDR3.

The DNA of the CDR3 is TGCGCCAGCAGCCTCGGGACTAGGGAAAGGATCTACGAGCAGTACTTC. It specifies CASSLGTRERIYEQYF. J is TRBJ2-7 and V is TRBV4-1, with 8 bases identical to TRBD2. Trimming removed 4 bases from V and 3 bases from J; junction bases left unmatched: 11. The CDR3 sequence is 16 residues long. Germline assignment: CDR1 MGHRA and CDR2 YSYEKL.